A selection of T cell receptor beta chains follows, all from one sample in a study of spatial heterogeneity in lung cancer. TCRdb passed the 5' RACE reads through MiXCR, listing each CDR3 protein once. The data hold roughly 20,000 distinct CDR3 sequences, with under 3.5% observed a single time. Sequences were derived from lung tumor tissue, sampled at surgery. The receptors shown here come from a male donor with early-stage non-small cell lung cancer. The CDR3 runs from the conserved cysteine through the conserved F or W. The order of the fields is clone size, V gene, J gene, CDR3 protein. Sizes are listed as once, few or many counts, or a class when the clone is expanded.

abundance: many
v_gene: TRBV24-1
j_gene: TRBJ2-6
CDR3aa: CATSDYPGSASGANVLTF

abundance: many
v_gene: TRBV13
j_gene: TRBJ1-2
CDR3aa: CASSLDRGNGYTF

abundance: many
v_gene: TRBV18
j_gene: TRBJ1-2
CDR3aa: CASSEQWGEVDYGYTF

abundance: many
v_gene: TRBV4-3
j_gene: TRBJ2-1
CDR3aa: CASSQDIPLSGSFREQFF

abundance: medium-sized
v_gene: TRBV29-1
j_gene: TRBJ1-1
CDR3aa: CSVIDIPEAFF

abundance: many
v_gene: TRBV18
j_gene: TRBJ1-6
CDR3aa: CASSPAGVGSPLHF

abundance: many
v_gene: TRBV20-1
j_gene: TRBJ2-7
CDR3aa: CSARGGGPYEQYF

abundance: many
v_gene: TRBV29-1
j_gene: TRBJ2-5
CDR3aa: CSATMGTSGTETQYF

abundance: many
v_gene: TRBV11-3
j_gene: TRBJ1-1
CDR3aa: CASTRWEGARTEAFF

abundance: many
v_gene: TRBV20-1
j_gene: TRBJ1-1
CDR3aa: CSARARGFFEAFF

abundance: many
v_gene: TRBV6-2/TRBV6-3
j_gene: TRBJ2-2
CDR3aa: CASKGEGNTGELFF

abundance: many
v_gene: TRBV12-3/TRBV12-4
j_gene: TRBJ1-1
CDR3aa: CASVTGGTEAFF

abundance: many
v_gene: TRBV13
j_gene: TRBJ2-7
CDR3aa: CASSLGSGAGYEQYF

abundance: many
v_gene: TRBV20-1
j_gene: TRBJ2-2
CDR3aa: CSVRGVPGELFF

abundance: many
v_gene: TRBV20-1
j_gene: TRBJ2-7
CDR3aa: CSAFGQGSSYEQYF

abundance: many
v_gene: TRBV29-1
j_gene: TRBJ2-2
CDR3aa: CSAISLEELFF

abundance: many
v_gene: TRBV5-1
j_gene: TRBJ2-1
CDR3aa: CASSSTSGSLEQFF

abundance: many
v_gene: TRBV6-5
j_gene: TRBJ2-2
CDR3aa: CASSPLDRELFF